The 10 T cell receptor beta chains listed next were all sequenced from one sample in a study of blood T cell repertoires in COVID-19. Method: immunoSEQ multiplex PCR; TCRdb's copy keeps in-frame clones and lacks some. Here the sample spans roughly 130,000 clones, around 80% being singletons. The source material was peripheral blood. The receptors were sampled from a man aged 50 to 59 with acute or convalescent COVID-19.

This chain connects TRBV15 to TRBJ2-3; TRBD1 matches 9 bases. Per germline, CDR1 LNHNV and CDR2 YYDKDF (reference sequence). The CDR3 runs 16 residues. After removal of 2 bases from V and 2 bases from J, the junction contained 5 bases not matched to a gene. DNA of the CDR3: TGTGCCACCAGCAGACCGACAGGGGGATTCACAGATACGCAGTATTTT. Its protein product is CATSRPTGGFTDTQYF.

The V call is TRBV27, the J call TRBJ2-1; 8 nucleotides line up with TRBD2. J gave up 5 bases and V 5 bases, and 11 bases lay outside the gene matches. CDR1 MNHEY and CDR2 SMNVEV come from the germline V gene (reference sequence). The CDR3 loop spans 16 amino acids. DNA for the CDR3: TGTGCCAGCAGTCTACTTACGGGGGGGCTTCACAATGAGCAGTTCTTC. Residues: CASSLLTGGLHNEQFF.

The gene calls are TRBV28 and TRBJ1-5; D ambiguous. V lost 5 bases to trimming and J lost 2 bases, with 7 bases between them. The CDR3 length is 13 residues. Germline-derived CDR1 and CDR2 are MDHEN and SYDVKM. The CDR3: CASSPQRNQPQHF. In DNA form, the CDR3 reads TGTGCCAGCAGTCCACAGCGCAATCAGCCCCAGCATTTT.

CDR3 DNA sequence: TGTGCCAGCAGCTTAATTAGCTCCTACGAGCAGTACGTC. Translated: CASSLISSYEQYV. V usage is TRBV11-2 and J usage is TRBJ2-7; D gene unclear. CDR1 and CDR2 (germline): SGHAT, FQNNGV. The germline V and J ends were trimmed by 2 bases and 0 bases, with 5 bases remaining between them. This CDR3 region has 13 residues.

V and J are TRBV6-5 and TRBJ1-4; 9 nucleotides match TRBD1. Germline V lookup: CDR1 MNHEY, CDR2 SVGAGI. The length of the CDR3 is 15 residues. V lost 6 bases to trimming and J lost 8 bases; unmatched junction nucleotides: 10. CDR3 nucleotides: TGTGCCAGCAGCACCGGACAGGGGAGTAGAGAAAAACTGTTTTTT. Amino acid sequence: CASSTGQGSREKLFF.

The chain links TRBV5-1 to TRBJ1-3, with D unclear. V shed 0 bases and J shed 8 bases, with 6 bases lying between them. Germline V lookup: CDR1 SGHRS, CDR2 YFSETQ. This CDR3 has 12 amino acids. In nucleotides, the CDR3 is TGCGCCAGCAGCTTGGGTCATGACACCATATATTTT. This translates into CASSLGHDTIYF.

Here the CDR3 reads CASSQRSVGQRNTEAFF. The DNA for the CDR3 is TGCGCCAGCAGCCAGCGTAGCGTCGGGCAGAGAAACACTGAAGCTTTCTTT. The chain combines TRBV5-1 with TRBJ1-1; D is uncertain. Germline V gives CDR1 SGHRS, CDR2 YFSETQ. Trimming removed 4 bases from V and 2 bases from J, with 21 bases in between. The CDR3 runs 17 residues.

This clone was recorded a few times. The chain recombines TRBV25-1 with TRBJ1-6, with 7 positions matching TRBD1. This CDR3 region has 15 residues. Trimming removed 8 bases from V and 0 bases from J; junction bases left unmatched: 4. Germline V gene data show CDR1 as MGHDK and CDR2 as SYGVNS. Written as DNA, the CDR3 is TGTGCCAGCCGAGGGGGCAGCTCCTATAATTCACCCCTCCACTTT. The encoded protein is CASRGGSSYNSPLHF.

The chain employs TRBV9 and TRBJ2-7, with a weak D call TRBD1 (6 bases). The CDR3 is 15 residues long. V was pared by 4 bases and J by 2 bases, with 16 bases between. Germline loops: CDR1 SGDLS, CDR2 YYNGEE. CDR3 sequence: CASSPQTGKAYEQYF. The DNA for the CDR3 is TGTGCCAGCAGCCCGCAGACAGGAAAAGCCTACGAGCAGTACTTC.

The chain has TRBV7-7 and TRBJ2-3; TRBD2 matches 15 bases. The CDR3 has 18 amino acids. Losses at the gene ends were 5 bases for V and 1 base for J; bases not matched to a gene: 7. The V gene's germline CDR1 is SSHAT and CDR2 FNYEAQ (reference sequence). CDR3 amino acids: CASSPGLAGGIGTDTQYF. CDR3 in DNA: TGTGCCAGCAGCCCCGGACTAGCGGGGGGGATCGGCACAGATACGCAGTATTTT.